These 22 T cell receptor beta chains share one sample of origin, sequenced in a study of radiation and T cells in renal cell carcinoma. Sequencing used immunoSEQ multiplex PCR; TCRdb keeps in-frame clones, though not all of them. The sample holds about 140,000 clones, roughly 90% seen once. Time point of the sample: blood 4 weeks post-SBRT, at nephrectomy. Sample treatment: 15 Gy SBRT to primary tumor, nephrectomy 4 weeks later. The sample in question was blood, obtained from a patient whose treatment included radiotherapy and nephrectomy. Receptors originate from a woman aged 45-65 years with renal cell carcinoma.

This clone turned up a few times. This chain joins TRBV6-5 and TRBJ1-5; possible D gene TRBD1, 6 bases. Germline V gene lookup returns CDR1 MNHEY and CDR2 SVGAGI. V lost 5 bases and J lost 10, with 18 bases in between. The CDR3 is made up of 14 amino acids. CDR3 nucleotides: TGTGCCAGCAGTGGAGACGCCTTACAGGGACCCCAGCATTTT. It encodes CASSGDALQGPQHF.

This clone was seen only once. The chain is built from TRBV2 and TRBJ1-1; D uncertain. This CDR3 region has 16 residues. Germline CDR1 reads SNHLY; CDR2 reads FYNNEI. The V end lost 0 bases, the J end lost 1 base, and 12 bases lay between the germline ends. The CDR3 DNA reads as TGTGCCAGCAGTGAAGCGCTGGCCCTAAAGAACACTGAAGCTTTCTTT. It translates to CASSEALALKNTEAFF.

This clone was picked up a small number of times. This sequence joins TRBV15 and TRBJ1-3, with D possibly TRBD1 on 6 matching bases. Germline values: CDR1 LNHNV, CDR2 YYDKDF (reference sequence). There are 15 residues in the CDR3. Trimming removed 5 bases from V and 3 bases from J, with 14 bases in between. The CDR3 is CATSVGRGIGNTIYF. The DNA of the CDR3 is TGTGCCACCAGCGTTGGCAGGGGAATTGGAAACACCATATATTTT.

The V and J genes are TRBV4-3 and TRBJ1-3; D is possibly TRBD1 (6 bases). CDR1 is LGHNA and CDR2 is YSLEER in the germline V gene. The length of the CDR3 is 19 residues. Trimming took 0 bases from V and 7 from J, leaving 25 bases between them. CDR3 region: CASSQDRGSTLPRGNTIYF. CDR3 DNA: TGCGCCAGCAGCCAAGATCGGGGCTCTACTTTACCCAGGGGCAACACCATATATTTT.

CDR3 sequence (DNA): TGTGCCAGCAGCTTATTCACGGGGGTTACTGAAGCTTTCTTT. It translates to CASSLFTGVTEAFF. The chain couples TRBV11-2 to TRBJ1-1; perhaps TRBD1 as D (5 bases). V lost 2 bases and J lost 5, with 12 bases in between. The germline V gene encodes CDR1 SGHAT and CDR2 FQNNGV. The CDR3 covers 14 residues.

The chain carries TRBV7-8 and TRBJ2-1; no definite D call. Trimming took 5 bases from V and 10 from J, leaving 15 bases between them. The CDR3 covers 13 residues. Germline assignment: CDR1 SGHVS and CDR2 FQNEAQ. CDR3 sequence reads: CASSPQTDWEQFF. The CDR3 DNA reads TGTGCCAGCAGCCCTCAGACGGATTGGGAGCAGTTCTTC. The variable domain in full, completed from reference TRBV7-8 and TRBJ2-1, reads GAGVSQSPRYKVAKRGQDVALRCDPISGHVSLFWYQQALGQGPEFLTYFQNEAQLDKSGLPSDRFFAERPEGSVSTLKIQRTQQEDSAVYLCASSPQTDWEQFFGPGTRLTVL.

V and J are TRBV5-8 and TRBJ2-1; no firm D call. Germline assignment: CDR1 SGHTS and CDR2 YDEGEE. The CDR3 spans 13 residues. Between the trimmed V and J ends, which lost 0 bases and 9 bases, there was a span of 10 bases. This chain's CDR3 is CASSLGHPGEQFF. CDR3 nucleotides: TGTGCCAGCAGCTTGGGTCATCCTGGTGAGCAGTTCTTC.

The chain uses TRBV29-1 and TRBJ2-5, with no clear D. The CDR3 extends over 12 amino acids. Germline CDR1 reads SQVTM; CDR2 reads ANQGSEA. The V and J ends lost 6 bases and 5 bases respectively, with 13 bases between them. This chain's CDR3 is CSVAWLDETQYF. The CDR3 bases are TGCAGCGTCGCGTGGTTAGACGAGACCCAGTACTTC.

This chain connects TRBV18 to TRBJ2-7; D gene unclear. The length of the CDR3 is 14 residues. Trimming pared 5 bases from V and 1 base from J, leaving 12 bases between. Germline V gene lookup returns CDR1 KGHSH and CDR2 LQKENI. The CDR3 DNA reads TGTGCCAGCTCATTCGACACAACTTCCTACGAGCAGTACTTC. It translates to CASSFDTTSYEQYF.

The CDR3 loop reads CASSGTGPSTDTQYF. CDR3 in DNA: TGTGCCAGCTCGGGGACAGGACCTAGCACAGATACGCAGTATTTT. The J gene is TRBJ2-3, the V gene TRBV18; TRBD1 matches at 8 bases. The CDR3 length is 15 residues. Losses at the gene ends were 6 bases for V and 0 bases for J; bases not matched to a gene: 5. The germline CDR1 and CDR2 sequences are KGHSH and LQKENI.

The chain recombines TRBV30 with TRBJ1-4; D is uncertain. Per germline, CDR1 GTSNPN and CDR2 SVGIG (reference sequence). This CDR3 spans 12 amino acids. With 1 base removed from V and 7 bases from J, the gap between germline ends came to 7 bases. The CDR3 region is CAWSGVAEKLFF. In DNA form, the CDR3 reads TGTGCCTGGAGTGGGGTAGCTGAAAAACTGTTTTTT.

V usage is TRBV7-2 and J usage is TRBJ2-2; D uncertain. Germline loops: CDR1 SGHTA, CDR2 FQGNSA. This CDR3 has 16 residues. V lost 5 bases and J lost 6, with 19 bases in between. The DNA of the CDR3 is TGTGCCAGCAGCCCCTCGAAGGCGTCCGTCCCCGGGGAGCTGTTTTTT. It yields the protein CASSPSKASVPGELFF.

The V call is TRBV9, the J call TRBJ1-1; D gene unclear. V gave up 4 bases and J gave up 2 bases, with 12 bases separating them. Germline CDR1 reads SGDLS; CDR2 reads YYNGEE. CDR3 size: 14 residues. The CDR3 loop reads CASSILTPNTEAFF. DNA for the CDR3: TGTGCCAGCAGCATACTGACACCTAACACTGAAGCTTTCTTT.

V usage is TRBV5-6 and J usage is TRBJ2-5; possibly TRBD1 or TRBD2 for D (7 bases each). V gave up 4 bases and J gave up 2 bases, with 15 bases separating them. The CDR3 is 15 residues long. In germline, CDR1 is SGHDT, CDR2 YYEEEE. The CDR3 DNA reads TGTGCCAGCAGCCGCAGGGGGGGATTTCAAGAGACCCAGTACTTC. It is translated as CASSRRGGFQETQYF.

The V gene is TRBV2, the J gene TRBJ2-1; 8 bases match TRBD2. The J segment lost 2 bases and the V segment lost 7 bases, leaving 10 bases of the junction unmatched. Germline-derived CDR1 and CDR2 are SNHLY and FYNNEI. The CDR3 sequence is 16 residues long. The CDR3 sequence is CASIPSGGPTYNEQFF. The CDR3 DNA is TGTGCCAGCATTCCAAGCGGGGGCCCCACCTACAATGAGCAGTTCTTC.

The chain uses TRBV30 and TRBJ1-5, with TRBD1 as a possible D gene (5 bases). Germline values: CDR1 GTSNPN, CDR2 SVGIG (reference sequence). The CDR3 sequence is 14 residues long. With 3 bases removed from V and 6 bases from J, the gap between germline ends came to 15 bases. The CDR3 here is CAWSAGTGTQPQHF. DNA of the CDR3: TGTGCCTGGAGCGCCGGGACCGGGACTCAGCCCCAGCATTTT.

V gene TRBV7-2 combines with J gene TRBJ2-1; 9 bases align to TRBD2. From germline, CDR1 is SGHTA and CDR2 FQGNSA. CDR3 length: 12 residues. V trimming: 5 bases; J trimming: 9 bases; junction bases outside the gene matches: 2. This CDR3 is CASSAGGSEQFF. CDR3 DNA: TGTGCCAGCAGCGCGGGAGGGAGTGAGCAGTTCTTC.

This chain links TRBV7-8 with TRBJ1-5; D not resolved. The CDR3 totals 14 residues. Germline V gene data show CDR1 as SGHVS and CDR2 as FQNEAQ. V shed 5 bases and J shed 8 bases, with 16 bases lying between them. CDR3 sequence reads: CASSKQSSNEPQHF. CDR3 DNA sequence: TGTGCCAGCAGCAAACAGAGCTCCAACGAGCCCCAGCATTTT.

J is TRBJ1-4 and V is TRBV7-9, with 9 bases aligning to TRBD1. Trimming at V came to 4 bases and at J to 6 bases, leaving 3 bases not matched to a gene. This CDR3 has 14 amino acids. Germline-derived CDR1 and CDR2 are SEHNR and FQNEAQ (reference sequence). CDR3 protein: CASSSGTGYEKLFF. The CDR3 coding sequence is TGTGCCAGCAGCTCCGGGACAGGGTATGAAAAACTGTTTTTT.

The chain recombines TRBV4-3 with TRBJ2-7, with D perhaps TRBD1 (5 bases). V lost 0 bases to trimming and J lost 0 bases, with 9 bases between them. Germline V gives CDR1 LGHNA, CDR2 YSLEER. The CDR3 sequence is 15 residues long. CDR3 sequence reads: CASSQETASSYEQYF. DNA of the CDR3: TGCGCCAGCAGCCAAGAGACAGCTTCCTCCTACGAGCAGTACTTC.

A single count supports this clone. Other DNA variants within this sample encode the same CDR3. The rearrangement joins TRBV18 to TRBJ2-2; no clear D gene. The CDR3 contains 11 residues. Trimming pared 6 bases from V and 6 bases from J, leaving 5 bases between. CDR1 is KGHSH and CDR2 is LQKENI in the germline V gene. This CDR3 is CASSPAGELFF. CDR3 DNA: TGTGCCAGCTCCCCCGCCGGGGAGCTGTTTTTT.

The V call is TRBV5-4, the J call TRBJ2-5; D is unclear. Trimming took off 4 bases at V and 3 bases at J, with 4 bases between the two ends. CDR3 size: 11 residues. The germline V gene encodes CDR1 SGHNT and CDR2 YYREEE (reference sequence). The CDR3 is CASSGEETQYF. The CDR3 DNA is TGTGCCAGCAGCGGAGAAGAGACCCAGTACTTC.